This TCR beta chain came from a study of beta chain features in type 1 diabetes. The study, taken as a whole, reports: Because the template was cDNA, high-expressing cells might be over-represented. The study found fewer insertions and more deletions at VDJ junctions in type 1 diabetes patients. Although PCR might favor shorter templates, it would do so equally in patients and controls. Among all four CD4+ subsets, Type 1 diabetes patients had TCRB CDR3s that were moderately but significantly shorter.

Germline V gives CDR1 SGHVS, CDR2 FQNEAQ. The CDR3 loop spans 15 amino acids. With 5 bases clipped from V and 10 bases from J, the junction kept 15 bases outside the gene matches. Post-sort purity exceeded 98% for all sorted populations. This clone has just a few counts. Its antigen is as yet unknown. As every portion of the isolated RNA was reverse transcribed, the sequencing read expressed TCRB transcripts. The method was immunoSEQ multiplex PCR; TCRdb's version includes in-frame clones alone and lacks a portion of them. The sample yields around 150,000 clones, about a tenth seen once. V and J are TRBV7-8 and TRBJ1-2; 8 bases are shared with TRBD1. Source material: central memory CD4+ T cells from blood. The clonotype originates from a man aged 25-45 years with type 1 diabetes. CDR3 sequence: CASSPARGQGQVYTF. The DNA for the CDR3 is TGTGCCAGCAGCCCGGCCAGAGGACAGGGTCAGGTCTACACCTTC.